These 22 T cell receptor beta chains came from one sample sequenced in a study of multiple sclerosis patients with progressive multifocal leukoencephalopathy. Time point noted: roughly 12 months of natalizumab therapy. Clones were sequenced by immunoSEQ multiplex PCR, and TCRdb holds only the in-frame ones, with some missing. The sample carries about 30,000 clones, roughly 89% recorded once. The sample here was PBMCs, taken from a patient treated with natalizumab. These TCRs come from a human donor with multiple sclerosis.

The CDR3 nucleotides are TGTGCCAGCAGCTTATTAGCGGGAAGGTCCGCGAACACCGGGGAGCTGTTTTTT. Its protein is CASSLLAGRSANTGELFF. V gene TRBV7-9 combines with J gene TRBJ2-2; 8 positions agree with TRBD2. The V segment lost 2 bases and the J segment 0 bases; nucleotides outside the gene matches: 8. The CDR3 runs to 18 residues. The germline CDR1 and CDR2 sequences are SEHNR and FQNEAQ (reference sequence).

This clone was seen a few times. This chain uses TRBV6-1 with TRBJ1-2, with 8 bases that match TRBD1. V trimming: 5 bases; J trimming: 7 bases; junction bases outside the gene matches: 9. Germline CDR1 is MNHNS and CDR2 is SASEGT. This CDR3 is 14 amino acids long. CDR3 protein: CASSSGTGVRGYTF. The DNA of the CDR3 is TGTGCCAGCAGTTCCGGGACAGGTGTTCGTGGCTACACCTTC.

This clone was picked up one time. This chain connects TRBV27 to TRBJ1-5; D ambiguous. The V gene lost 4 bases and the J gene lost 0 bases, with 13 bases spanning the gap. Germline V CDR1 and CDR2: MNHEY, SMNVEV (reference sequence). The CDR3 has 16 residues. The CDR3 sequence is CASSSQTAPSNQPQHF. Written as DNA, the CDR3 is TGTGCCAGCAGTTCCCAAACAGCCCCTAGCAATCAGCCCCAGCATTTT.

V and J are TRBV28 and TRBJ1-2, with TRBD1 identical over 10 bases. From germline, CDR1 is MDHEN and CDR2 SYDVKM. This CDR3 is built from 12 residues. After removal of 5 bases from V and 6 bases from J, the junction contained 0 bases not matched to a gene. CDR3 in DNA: TGTGCCAGCAGTGACAGGGGGCATGGCTACACCTTC. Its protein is CASSDRGHGYTF.

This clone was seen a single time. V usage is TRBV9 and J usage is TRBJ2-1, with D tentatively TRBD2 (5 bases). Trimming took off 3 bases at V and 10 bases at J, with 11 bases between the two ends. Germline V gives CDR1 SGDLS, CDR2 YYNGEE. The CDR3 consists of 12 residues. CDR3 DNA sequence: TGTGCCAGCAGCGGCCCCCGGGGAGAGCAGTTCTTC. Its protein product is CASSGPRGEQFF.

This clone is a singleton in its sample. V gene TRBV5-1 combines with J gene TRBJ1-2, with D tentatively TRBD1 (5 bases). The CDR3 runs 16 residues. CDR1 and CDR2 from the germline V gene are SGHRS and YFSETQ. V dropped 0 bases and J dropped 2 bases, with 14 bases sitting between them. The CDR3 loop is CASSLARDAWNYGYTF. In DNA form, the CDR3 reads TGCGCCAGCAGCTTGGCCCGGGACGCATGGAACTATGGCTACACCTTC. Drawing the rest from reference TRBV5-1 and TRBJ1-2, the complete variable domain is KAGVTQTPRYLIKTRGQQVTLSCSPISGHRSVSWYQQTPGQGLQFLFEYFSETQRNKGNFPGRFSGRQFSNSRSEMNVSTLELGDSALYLCASSLARDAWNYGYTFGSGTRLTVV.

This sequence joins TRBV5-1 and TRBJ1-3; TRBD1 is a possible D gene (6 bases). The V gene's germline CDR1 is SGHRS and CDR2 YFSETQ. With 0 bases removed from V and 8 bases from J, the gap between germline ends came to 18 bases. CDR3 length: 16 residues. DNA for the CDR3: TGCGCCAGCAGCTTGGGGGGGACACCCGAAGTGGACACCATATATTTT. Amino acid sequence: CASSLGGTPEVDTIYF.

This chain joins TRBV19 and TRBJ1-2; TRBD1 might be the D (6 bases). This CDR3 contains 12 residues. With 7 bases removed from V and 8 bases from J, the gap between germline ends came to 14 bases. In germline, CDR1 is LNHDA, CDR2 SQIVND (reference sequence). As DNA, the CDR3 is TGTGCCAGTATGGGGGGCCAGGACGGCTACACCTTC. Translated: CASMGGQDGYTF.

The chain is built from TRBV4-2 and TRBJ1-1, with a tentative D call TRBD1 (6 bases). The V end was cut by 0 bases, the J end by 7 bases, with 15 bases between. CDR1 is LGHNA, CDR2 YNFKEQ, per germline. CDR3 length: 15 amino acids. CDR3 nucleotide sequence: TGTGCCAGCAGCCAAGAGAAGGGGGTATCTGGTGAAGCTTTCTTT. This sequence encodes CASSQEKGVSGEAFF.

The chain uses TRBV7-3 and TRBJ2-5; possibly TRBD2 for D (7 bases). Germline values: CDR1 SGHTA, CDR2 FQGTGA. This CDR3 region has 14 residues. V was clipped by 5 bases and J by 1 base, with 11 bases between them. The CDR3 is CASSPGGAQETQYF. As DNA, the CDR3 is TGTGCCAGCAGCCCTGGGGGGGCCCAAGAGACCCAGTACTTC. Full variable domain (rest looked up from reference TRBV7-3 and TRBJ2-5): GAGVSQTPSNKVTEKGKYVELRCDPISGHTALYWYRQSLGQGPEFLIYFQGTGAADDSGLPNDRFFAVRPEGSVSTLKIQRTERGDSAVYLCASSPGGAQETQYFGPGTRLLVL.

The CDR3 DNA sequence: TGTGCCAGCAGTCAGGACTCTCTCTACAATGAGCAGTTCTTC. Its protein is CASSQDSLYNEQFF. The V gene is TRBV7-2, the J gene TRBJ2-1; possible D gene TRBD2, 5 bases. The CDR3 sequence is 14 residues long. Per germline, CDR1 SGHTA and CDR2 FQGNSA. Trimming shortened V by 6 bases and J by 3 bases, and 12 bases separated the two germline ends.

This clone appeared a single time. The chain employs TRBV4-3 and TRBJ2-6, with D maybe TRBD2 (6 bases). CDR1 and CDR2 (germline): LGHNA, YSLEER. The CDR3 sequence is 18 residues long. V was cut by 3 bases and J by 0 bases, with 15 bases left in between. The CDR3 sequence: CASSHLGGSRSGANVLTF. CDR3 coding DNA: TGCGCCAGCAGCCACCTGGGGGGTTCCCGCTCTGGGGCCAACGTCCTGACTTTC.

CDR3 loop: CASSVVDGAYNEQFF. In nucleotides, the CDR3 is TGTGCCAGCAGCGTAGTCGACGGGGCCTACAATGAGCAGTTCTTC. The genes are TRBV9 and TRBJ2-1; D might be TRBD2 (5 bases). The germline V and J ends were trimmed by 0 bases and 2 bases, with 9 bases remaining between them. CDR3 size: 15 residues. The germline V gene encodes CDR1 SGDLS and CDR2 YYNGEE.

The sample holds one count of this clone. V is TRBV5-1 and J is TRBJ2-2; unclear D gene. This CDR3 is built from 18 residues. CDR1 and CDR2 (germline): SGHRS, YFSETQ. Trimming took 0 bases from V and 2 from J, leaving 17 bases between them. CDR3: CASSLGLVRASNTGELFF. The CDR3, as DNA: TGCGCCAGCAGCTTGGGTCTTGTTAGGGCCTCAAACACCGGGGAGCTGTTTTTT. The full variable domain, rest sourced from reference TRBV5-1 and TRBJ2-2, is KAGVTQTPRYLIKTRGQQVTLSCSPISGHRSVSWYQQTPGQGLQFLFEYFSETQRNKGNFPGRFSGRQFSNSRSEMNVSTLELGDSALYLCASSLGLVRASNTGELFFGEGSRLTVL.

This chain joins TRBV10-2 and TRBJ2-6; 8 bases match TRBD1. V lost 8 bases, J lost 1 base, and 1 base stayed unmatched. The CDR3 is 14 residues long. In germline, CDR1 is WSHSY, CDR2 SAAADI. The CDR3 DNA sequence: TGCGCCAGCGGACAGGGTTCTGGGGCCAACGTCCTGACTTTC. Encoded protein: CASGQGSGANVLTF.

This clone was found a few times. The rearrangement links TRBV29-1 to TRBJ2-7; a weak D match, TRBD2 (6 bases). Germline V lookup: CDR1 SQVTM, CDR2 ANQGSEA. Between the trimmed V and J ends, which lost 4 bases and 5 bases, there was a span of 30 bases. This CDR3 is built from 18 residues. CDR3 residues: CSVGGGSNYNAGSNEQYF. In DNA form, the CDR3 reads TGCAGCGTTGGAGGAGGTTCGAACTACAACGCCGGGAGCAACGAGCAGTACTTC.

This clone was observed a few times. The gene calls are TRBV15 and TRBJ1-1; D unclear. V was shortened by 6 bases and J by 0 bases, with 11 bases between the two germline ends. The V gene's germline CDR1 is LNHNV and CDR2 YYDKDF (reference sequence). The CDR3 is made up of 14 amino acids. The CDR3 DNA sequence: TGTGCCACCAGAGCTGGTTCGATGAACACTGAAGCTTTCTTT. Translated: CATRAGSMNTEAFF.

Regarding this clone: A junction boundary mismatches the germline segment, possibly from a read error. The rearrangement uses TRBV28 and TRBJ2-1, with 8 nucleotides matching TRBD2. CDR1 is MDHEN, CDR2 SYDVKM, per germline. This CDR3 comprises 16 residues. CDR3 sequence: CASSSPGGGGALIRIF. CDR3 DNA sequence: TGTGCCAGCAGTTCCCCGGGGGGGGGAGGTGCTTTAATTCGGATCTTC. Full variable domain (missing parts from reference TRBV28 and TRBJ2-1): DVKVTQSSRYLVKRTGEKVFLECVQDMDHENMFWYRQDPGLGLRLIYFSYDVKMKEKGDIPEGYSVSREKKERFSLILESASTNQTSMYLCASSSPGGGGALIRIFGPGTRLTVL.

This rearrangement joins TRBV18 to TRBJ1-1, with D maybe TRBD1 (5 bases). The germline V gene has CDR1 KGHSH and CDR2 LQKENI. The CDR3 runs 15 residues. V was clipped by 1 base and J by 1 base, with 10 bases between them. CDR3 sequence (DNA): TGTGCCAGCTCACCACTGACCGGGGGGAACACTGAAGCTTTCTTT. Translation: CASSPLTGGNTEAFF.

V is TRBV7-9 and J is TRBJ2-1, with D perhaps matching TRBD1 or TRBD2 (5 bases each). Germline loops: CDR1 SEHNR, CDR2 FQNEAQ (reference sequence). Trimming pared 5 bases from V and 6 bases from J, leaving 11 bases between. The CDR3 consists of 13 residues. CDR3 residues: CASSQARGNEQFF. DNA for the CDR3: TGTGCCAGCAGCCAGGCGAGGGGCAATGAGCAGTTCTTC. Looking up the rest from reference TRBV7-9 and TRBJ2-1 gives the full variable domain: DTGVSQNPRHKITKRGQNVTFRCDPISEHNRLYWYRQTLGQGPEFLTYFQNEAQLEKSRLLSDRFSAERPKGSFSTLEIQRTEQGDSAMYLCASSQARGNEQFFGPGTRLTVL.

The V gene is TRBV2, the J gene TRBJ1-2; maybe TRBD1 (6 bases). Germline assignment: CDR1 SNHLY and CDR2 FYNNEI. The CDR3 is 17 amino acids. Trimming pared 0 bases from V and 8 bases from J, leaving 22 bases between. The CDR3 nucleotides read TGTGCCAGCAGTGAAGCGCTTCGTAGCAGGGGCTCGAAAGGCTACACCTTC. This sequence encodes CASSEALRSRGSKGYTF.

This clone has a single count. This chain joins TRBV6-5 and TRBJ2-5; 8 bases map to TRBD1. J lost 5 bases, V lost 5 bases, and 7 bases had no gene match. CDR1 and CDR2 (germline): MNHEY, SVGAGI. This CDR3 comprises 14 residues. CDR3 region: CASSGQGVFETQYF. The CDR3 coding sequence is TGTGCCAGCAGTGGACAGGGAGTTTTCGAGACCCAGTACTTC.